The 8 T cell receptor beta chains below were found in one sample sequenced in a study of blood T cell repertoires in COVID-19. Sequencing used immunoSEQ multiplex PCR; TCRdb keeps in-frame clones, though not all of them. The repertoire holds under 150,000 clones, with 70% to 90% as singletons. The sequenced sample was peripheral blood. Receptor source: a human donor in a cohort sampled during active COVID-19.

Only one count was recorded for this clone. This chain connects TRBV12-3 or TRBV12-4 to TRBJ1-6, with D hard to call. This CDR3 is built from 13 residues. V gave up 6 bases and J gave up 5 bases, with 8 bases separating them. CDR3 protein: CASSSQDNSPLHF. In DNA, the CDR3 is TGTGCCAGCAGCTCGCAGGATAATTCACCCCTCCACTTT.

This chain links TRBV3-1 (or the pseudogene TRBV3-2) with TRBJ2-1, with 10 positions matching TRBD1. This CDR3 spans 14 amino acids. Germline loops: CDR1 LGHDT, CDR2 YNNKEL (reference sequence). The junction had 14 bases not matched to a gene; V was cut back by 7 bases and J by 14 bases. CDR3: CASTLAGTGAMKFF. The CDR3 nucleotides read TGTGCCAGCACCCTGGCCGGGACAGGGGCAATGAAGTTCTTC.

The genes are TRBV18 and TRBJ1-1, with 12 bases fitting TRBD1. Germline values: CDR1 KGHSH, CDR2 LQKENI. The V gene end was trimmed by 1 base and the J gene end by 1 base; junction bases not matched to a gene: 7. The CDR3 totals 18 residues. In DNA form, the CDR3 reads TGTGCCAGCTCACCACGGGGGACAGGGGGCAGTGGGAACACTGAAGCTTTCTTT. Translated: CASSPRGTGGSGNTEAFF.

The CDR3 reads CASSLEGDRGHEQYF. CDR3 DNA: TGTGCCAGCAGCTTAGAAGGGGACAGGGGTCACGAGCAGTACTTC. This chain joins TRBV7-9 and TRBJ2-7; TRBD1 aligns across 10 bases. Germline-derived CDR1 and CDR2 are SEHNR and FQNEAQ (reference sequence). CDR3 length equals 15 residues. J lost 5 bases, V lost 1 base, and 5 bases had no gene match.

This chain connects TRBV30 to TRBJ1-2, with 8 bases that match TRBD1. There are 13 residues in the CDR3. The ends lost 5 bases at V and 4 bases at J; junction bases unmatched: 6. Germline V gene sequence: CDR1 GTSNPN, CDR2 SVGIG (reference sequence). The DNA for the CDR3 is TGTGCCTGGGACCGGGACAGGCCCTATGGCTACACCTTC. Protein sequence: CAWDRDRPYGYTF.

The CDR3 is CSVRPGTGTNEQFF. Here the CDR3 DNA reads TGCAGCGTTCGTCCCGGGACAGGGACCAATGAGCAGTTCTTC. The chain recombines TRBV29-1 with TRBJ2-1, with TRBD1 identical over 9 bases. Germline loops: CDR1 SQVTM, CDR2 ANQGSEA. This CDR3 has 14 amino acids. V dropped 5 bases and J dropped 6; count of bases not matched to a gene: 8.

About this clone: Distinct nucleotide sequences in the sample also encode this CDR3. CDR3 DNA sequence: TGTGCCAGCTCACCCGGACAGACCTACGAGCAGTACTTC. It specifies CASSPGQTYEQYF. The chain carries TRBV18 and TRBJ2-7; possible D gene TRBD1, 6 bases. Trimming removed 3 bases from V and 2 bases from J, with 8 bases in between. This CDR3 is built from 13 residues. Germline CDR1 reads KGHSH; CDR2 reads LQKENI.

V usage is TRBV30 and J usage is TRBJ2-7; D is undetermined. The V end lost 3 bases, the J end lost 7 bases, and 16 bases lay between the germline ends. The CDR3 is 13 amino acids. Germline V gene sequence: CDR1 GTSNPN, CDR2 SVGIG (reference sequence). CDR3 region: CAWRVSYGLEQYF. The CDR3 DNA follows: TGTGCCTGGAGGGTTAGTTACGGTCTGGAGCAGTACTTC.